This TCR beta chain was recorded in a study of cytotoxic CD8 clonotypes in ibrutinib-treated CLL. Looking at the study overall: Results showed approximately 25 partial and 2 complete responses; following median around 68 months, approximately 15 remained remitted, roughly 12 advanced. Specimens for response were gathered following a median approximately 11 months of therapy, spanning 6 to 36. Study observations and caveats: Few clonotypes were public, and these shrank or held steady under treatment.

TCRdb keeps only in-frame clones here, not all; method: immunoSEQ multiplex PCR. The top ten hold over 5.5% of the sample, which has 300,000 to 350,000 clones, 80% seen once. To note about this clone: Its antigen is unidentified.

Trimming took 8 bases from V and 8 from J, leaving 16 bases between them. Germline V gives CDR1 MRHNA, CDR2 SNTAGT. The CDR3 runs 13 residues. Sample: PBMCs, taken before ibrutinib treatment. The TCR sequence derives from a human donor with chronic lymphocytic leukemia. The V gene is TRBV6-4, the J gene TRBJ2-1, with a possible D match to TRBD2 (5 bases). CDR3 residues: CASARELRDEQFF. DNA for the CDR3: TGTGCCAGCGCAAGGGAGCTTAGAGATGAGCAGTTCTTC.